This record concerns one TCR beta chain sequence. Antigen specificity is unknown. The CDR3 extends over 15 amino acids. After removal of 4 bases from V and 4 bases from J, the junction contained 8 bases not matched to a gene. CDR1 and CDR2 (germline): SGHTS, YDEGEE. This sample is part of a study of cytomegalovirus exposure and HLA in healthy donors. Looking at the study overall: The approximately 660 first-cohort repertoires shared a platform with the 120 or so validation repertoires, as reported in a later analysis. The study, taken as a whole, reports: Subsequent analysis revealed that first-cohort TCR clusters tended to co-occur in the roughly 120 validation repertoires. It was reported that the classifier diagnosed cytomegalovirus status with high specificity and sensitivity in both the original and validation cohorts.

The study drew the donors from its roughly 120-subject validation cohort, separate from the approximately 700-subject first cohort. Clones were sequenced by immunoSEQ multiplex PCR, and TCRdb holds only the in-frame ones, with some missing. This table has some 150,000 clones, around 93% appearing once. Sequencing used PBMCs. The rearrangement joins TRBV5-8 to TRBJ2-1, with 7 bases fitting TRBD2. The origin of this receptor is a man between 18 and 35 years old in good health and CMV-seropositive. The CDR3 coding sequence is TGTGCCAGCAGCAGAGCGGGACGATCTTACAATGAGCAGTTCTTC. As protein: CASSRAGRSYNEQFF.